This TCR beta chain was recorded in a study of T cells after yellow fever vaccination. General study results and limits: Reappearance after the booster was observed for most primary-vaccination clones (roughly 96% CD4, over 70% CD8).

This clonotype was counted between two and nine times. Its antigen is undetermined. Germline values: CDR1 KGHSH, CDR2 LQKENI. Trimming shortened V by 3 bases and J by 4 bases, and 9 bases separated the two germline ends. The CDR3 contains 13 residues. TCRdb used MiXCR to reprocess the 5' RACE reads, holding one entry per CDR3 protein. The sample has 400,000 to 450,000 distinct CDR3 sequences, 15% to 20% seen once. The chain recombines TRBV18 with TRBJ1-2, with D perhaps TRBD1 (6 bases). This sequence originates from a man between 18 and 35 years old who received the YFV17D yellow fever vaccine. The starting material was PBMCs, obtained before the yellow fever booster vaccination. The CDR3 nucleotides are TGTGCCAGCTCACCGGGGACAAGCTATGGCTACACCTTC. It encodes CASSPGTSYGYTF.